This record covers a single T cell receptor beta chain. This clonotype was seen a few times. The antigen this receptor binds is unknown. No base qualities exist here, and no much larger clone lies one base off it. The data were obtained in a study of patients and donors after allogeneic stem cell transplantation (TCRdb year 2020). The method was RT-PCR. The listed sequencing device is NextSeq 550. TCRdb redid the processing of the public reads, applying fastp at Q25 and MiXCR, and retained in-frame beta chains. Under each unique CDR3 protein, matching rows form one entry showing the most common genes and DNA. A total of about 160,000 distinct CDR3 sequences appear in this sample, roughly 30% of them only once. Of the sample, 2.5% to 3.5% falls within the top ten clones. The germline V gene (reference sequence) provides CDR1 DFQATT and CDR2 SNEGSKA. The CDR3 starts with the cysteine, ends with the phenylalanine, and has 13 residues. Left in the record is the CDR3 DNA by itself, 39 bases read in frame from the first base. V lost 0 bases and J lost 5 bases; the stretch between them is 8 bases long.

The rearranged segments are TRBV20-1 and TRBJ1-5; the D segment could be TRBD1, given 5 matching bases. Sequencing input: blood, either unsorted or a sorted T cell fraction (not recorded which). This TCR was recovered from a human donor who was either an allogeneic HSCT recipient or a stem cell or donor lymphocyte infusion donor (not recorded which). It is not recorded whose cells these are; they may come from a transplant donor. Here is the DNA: TGCAGTGCTAGAGAGGGGGGGGATCAGCCCCAGCATTTT. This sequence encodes CSAREGGDQPQHF.